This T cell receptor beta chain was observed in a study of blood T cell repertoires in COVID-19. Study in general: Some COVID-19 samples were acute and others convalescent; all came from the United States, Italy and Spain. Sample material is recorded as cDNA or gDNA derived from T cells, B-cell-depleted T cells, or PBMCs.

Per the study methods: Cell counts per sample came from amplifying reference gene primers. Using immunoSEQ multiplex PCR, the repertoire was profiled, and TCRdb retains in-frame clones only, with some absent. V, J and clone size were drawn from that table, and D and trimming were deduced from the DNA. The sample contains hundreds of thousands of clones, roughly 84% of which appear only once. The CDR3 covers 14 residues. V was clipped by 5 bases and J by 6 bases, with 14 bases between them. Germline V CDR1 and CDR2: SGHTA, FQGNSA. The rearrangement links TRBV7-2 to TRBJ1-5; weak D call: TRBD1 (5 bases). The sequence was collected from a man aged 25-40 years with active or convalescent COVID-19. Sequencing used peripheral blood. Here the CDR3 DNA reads TGTGCCAGCAGCCCACAGGCCATGGGTCAGCCCCAGCATTTT. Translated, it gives CASSPQAMGQPQHF.